This paragraph reports one T cell receptor beta chain. CDR3 length: 15 amino acids. Between the trimmed V and J ends, which lost 3 bases and 7 bases, there was a span of 15 bases. Germline V lookup: CDR1 ENHRY, CDR2 SYGVKD. This sample stems from a study of blood T cell repertoires in COVID-19. Study-level background: From T cells, B-cell-depleted T cells, or PBMCs came the material, which was cDNA or gDNA.

Per the original methods: Quantification of nucleated cells was approximated via reference gene primer amplification. The assay was immunoSEQ multiplex PCR, and TCRdb's table has in-frame clones only and misses some. The V and J calls and clone size were taken over from that table, and D and trimming were inferred from the DNA. The data contain about 200,000 clones, around 80% of them singletons. In assigning cohorts, the study relied on participant-reported clinical history. The chain couples TRBV10-3 to TRBJ2-2, with a tentative D call TRBD1 (5 bases). The sequence derives from a woman aged 35 to 49 with acute COVID-19. Sequenced input: PBMCs or T cells enriched from blood (not recorded which). CDR3 nucleotides: TGTGCCATCAGTGACAGGCAGGGTCGTAGCGGGGAGCTGTTTTTT. Its translation is CAISDRQGRSGELFF.